A single sample is the source of the 17 T cell receptor beta chains below, sequenced in a study of T cells in Graves' hyperthyroidism and ophthalmopathy. RNA transcripts served as the template for amplifying TCR beta CDR3 regions. First-round RT-PCR of the TCR CDR3 relied on the HTBI primer set. One entry per CDR3 protein results from TCRdb running MiXCR on the multiplex PCR reads. The data hold hundreds of thousands of distinct CDR3 sequences, with about 17% observed a single time. Sequenced material: blood. These receptors were collected from a woman in her twenties or thirties with Graves' hyperthyroidism.

This chain uses TRBV7-9 with TRBJ2-1, with D tentatively TRBD2 (5 bases). Germline V gives CDR1 SEHNR, CDR2 FQNEAQ (reference sequence). V dropped 5 bases and J dropped 0 bases, with 14 bases sitting between them. This CDR3 comprises 16 residues. The CDR3 sequence is CASSLSSGVSYNEQFF. The CDR3 DNA reads as TGTGCCAGCAGCCTATCCAGCGGAGTCTCCTACAATGAGCAGTTCTTC. The variable domain in full, completed from reference TRBV7-9 and TRBJ2-1, reads DTGVSQNPRHKITKRGQNVTFRCDPISEHNRLYWYRQTLGQGPEFLTYFQNEAQLEKSRLLSDRFSAERPKGSFSTLEIQRTEQGDSAMYLCASSLSSGVSYNEQFFGPGTRLTVL.

The table lists this clonotype with many counts. The chain is built from TRBV11-2 and TRBJ2-1, with D possibly matching TRBD2 (5 bases). The CDR3 is 14 amino acids. Deletions cut 5 bases from V and 10 bases from J, with 18 bases between. The germline CDR1 and CDR2 sequences are SGHAT and FQNNGV. This CDR3 reads CASSARRRAVEQFF. The CDR3 DNA reads as TGTGCCAGCAGCGCCCGACGTCGAGCGGTCGAGCAGTTCTTC.

This clonotype was seen at least ten times. This chain links TRBV12-3 or TRBV12-4 with TRBJ1-5, with D possibly being TRBD1 (6 bases). The V and J ends lost 6 bases and 1 base respectively, with 13 bases between them. CDR3 size: 15 residues. CDR3 loop: CASRIGGASNQPQHF. As DNA, the CDR3 is TGTGCCAGCAGGATAGGGGGAGCCAGCAATCAGCCCCAGCATTTT.

This clonotype was observed many times. The chain couples TRBV7-3 to TRBJ2-7; 9 bases match TRBD1. V was clipped by 8 bases and J by 5 bases; unmatched bases: 7. There are 13 residues in the CDR3. Germline values: CDR1 SGHTA, CDR2 FQGTGA. In DNA form, the CDR3 reads TGTGCCAGCGGCCAGGGACAGGGTAACGAGCAGTACTTC. This codes for CASGQGQGNEQYF.

This clonotype was counted many times. DNA of the CDR3: TGTGCCAGCAGTTCCGGGACGGACTCTACCTACGAGCAGTACTTC. This gives the protein CASSSGTDSTYEQYF. The chain is built from TRBV28 and TRBJ2-7; D possibly uses TRBD1 or TRBD2 (5 bases each). This CDR3 spans 15 amino acids. Between the trimmed V and J ends, which lost 4 bases and 2 bases, there was a span of 15 bases. The germline gives CDR1 MDHEN, CDR2 SYDVKM. The complete variable domain, with remaining parts taken from reference TRBV28 and TRBJ2-7, reads DVKVTQSSRYLVKRTGEKVFLECVQDMDHENMFWYRQDPGLGLRLIYFSYDVKMKEKGDIPEGYSVSREKKERFSLILESASTNQTSMYLCASSSGTDSTYEQYFGPGTRLTVT.

This clonotype was recorded at least ten times. One end of the junction fails to match germline, which may point to a read error. The rearrangement joins TRBV5-1 to TRBJ1-1, with unresolved D. Germline V lookup: CDR1 SGHRS, CDR2 YFSETQ. The CDR3 contains 13 residues. CDR3 in amino acids: CASSSLMNTEAFF. CDR3 in DNA: TGTGCCAGCAGCTCTCTCATGAACACTGAAGCTTTCTTT.

This clonotype was found many times. CDR3 DNA sequence: TGTGCTAGTGGTTTGGTACCCAATCAAGAGACCCAGTACTTC. This gives the protein CASGLVPNQETQYF. V is TRBV12-5 and J is TRBJ2-5; D gene uncertain. There are 14 residues in the CDR3. V dropped 0 bases and J dropped 2 bases, with 7 bases sitting between them. Germline V gene sequence: CDR1 LGHNT, CDR2 FRNRAP. Using reference TRBV12-5 and TRBJ2-5 for the parts outside the CDR3, the full variable domain is DARVTQTPRHKVTEMGQEVTMRCQPILGHNTVFWYRQTMMQGLELLAYFRNRAPLDDSGMPKDRFSAEMPDATLATLKIQPSEPRDSAVYFCASGLVPNQETQYFGPGTRLLVL.

The J gene is TRBJ2-2, the V gene TRBV12-3 or TRBV12-4, with D uncertain. The CDR3 consists of 14 residues. Deletions cut 2 bases from V and 6 bases from J, with 10 bases between. In DNA form, the CDR3 reads TGTGCCAGCAGTTTACTAGGTCGGTCCGGGGAGCTGTTTTTT. It is translated as CASSLLGRSGELFF.

J is TRBJ2-5 and V is TRBV13; D not resolved. The CDR3 runs 13 residues. Germline CDR1 is PRHDT and CDR2 is FYEKMQ (reference sequence). Trimming shortened V by 5 bases and J by 4 bases, and 11 bases separated the two germline ends. The CDR3 spells CASSDSRGETQYF. CDR3 DNA sequence: TGTGCCAGCAGCGATAGTAGAGGAGAGACCCAGTACTTC.

The chain carries TRBV20-1 and TRBJ2-6; D possibly corresponds to TRBD2 (6 bases). Per germline, CDR1 DFQATT and CDR2 SNEGSKA (reference sequence). The CDR3 runs to 16 residues. The germline V and J ends were trimmed by 1 base and 0 bases, with 10 bases remaining between them. The CDR3: CSARVAVSSGANVLTF. The CDR3 DNA is TGCAGTGCTAGAGTAGCGGTCAGCTCTGGGGCCAACGTCCTGACTTTC.

Ten or more counts support this clonotype. The rearrangement uses TRBV3-1 and TRBJ2-7; possible D gene TRBD2, 5 bases. There are 14 residues in the CDR3. V lost 0 bases and J lost 5, with 11 bases in between. CDR1 is LGHDT, CDR2 YNNKEL, per germline (reference sequence). CDR3 loop: CASSQDYGNNEQYF. DNA for the CDR3: TGTGCCAGCAGCCAAGATTACGGGAACAACGAGCAGTACTTC.

V is TRBV5-6 and J is TRBJ1-2; D call uncertain. The CDR3 has 14 amino acids. The germline V gene has CDR1 SGHDT and CDR2 YYEEEE. Trimming removed 0 bases at V and 5 bases at J, with 11 bases between. The CDR3 spells CASSLDGSTYGYTF. The DNA for the CDR3 is TGTGCCAGCAGCTTGGACGGCAGTACGTATGGCTACACCTTC.

The chain combines TRBV6-1 with TRBJ1-4; TRBD1 is a possible D gene (5 bases). Germline V gene data show CDR1 as MNHNS and CDR2 as SASEGT. The CDR3 spans 16 residues. The germline V and J ends were trimmed by 1 base and 7 bases, with 16 bases remaining between them. In nucleotides, the CDR3 is TGTGCCAGCAGTGAAGGGCCGGGGGGTCTAAGTGAAAAACTGTTTTTT. Translation gives CASSEGPGGLSEKLFF.

This clonotype occurred a few times. The V and J genes are TRBV12-3 or TRBV12-4 and TRBJ1-1; maybe TRBD1 (6 bases). The length of the CDR3 is 14 residues. The ends were cut back, 6 bases at V and 1 base at J, with 12 bases in the middle. The CDR3 region has the DNA TGTGCCAGCAGCCGCTGGGGGCCGAACACTGAAGCTTTCTTT. Its translation is CASSRWGPNTEAFF.

Many counts were recorded for this clonotype. The chain couples TRBV12-3 or TRBV12-4 to TRBJ2-1; TRBD2 matches at 12 bases. The CDR3 loop spans 16 amino acids. The ends lost 6 bases at V and 3 bases at J; junction bases unmatched: 6. As DNA, the CDR3 is TGTGCCAGCAGAAGACTAGCGGGAGAGAACTACAATGAGCAGTTCTTC. Protein product: CASRRLAGENYNEQFF.

The V gene is TRBV15, the J gene TRBJ2-1; 9 bases agree with TRBD2. This CDR3 contains 13 residues. With V trimmed by 9 bases and J by 4 bases, 4 bases remained unmatched. Germline CDR1 and CDR2: LNHNV and YYDKDF (reference sequence). CDR3 in amino acids: CATGTSSYNEQFF. In DNA form, the CDR3 reads TGTGCCACGGGGACTAGCTCTTACAATGAGCAGTTCTTC.

This clonotype was seen ten or more times. The chain links TRBV19 to TRBJ2-7; 10 nucleotides line up with TRBD1. Trimming took 6 bases from V and 6 from J; bases not matched to a gene: 8. This CDR3 contains 14 residues. The V gene's germline CDR1 is LNHDA and CDR2 SQIVND (reference sequence). In DNA, the CDR3 is TGTGCCAGTAGCGTGACAGGGGGCAACGGCGAGCAGTACTTC. This sequence encodes CASSVTGGNGEQYF.